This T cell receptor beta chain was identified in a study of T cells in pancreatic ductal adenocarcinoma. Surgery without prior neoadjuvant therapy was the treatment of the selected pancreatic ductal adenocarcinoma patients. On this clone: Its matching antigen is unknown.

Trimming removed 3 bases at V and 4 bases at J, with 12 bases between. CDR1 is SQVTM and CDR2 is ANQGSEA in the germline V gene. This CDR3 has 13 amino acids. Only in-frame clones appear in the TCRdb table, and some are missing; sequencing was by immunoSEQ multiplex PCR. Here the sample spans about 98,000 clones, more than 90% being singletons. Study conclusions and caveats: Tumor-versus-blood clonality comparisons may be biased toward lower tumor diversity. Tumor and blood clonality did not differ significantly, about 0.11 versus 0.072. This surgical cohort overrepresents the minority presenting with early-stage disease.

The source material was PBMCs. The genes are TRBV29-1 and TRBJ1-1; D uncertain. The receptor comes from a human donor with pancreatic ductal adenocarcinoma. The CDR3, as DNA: TGCAGCGTTGACCGGGGAGAGGGCACTGAAGCTTTCTTT. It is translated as CSVDRGEGTEAFF.